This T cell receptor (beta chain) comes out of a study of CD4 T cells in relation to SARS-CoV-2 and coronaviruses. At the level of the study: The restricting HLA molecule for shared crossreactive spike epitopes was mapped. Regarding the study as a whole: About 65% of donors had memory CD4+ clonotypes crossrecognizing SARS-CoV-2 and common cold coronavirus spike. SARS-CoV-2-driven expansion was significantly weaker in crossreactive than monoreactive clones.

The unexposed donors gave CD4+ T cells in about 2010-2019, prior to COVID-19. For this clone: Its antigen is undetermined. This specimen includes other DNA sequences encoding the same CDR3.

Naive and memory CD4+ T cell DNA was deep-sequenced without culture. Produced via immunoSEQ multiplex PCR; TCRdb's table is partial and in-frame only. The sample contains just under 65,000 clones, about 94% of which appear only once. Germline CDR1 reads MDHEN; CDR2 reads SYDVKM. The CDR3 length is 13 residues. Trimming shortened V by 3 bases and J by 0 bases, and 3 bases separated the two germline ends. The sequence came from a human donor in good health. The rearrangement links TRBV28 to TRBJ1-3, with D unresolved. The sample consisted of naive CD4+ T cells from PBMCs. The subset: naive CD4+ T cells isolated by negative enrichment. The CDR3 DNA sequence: TGTGCCAGCAGTTTCAGCTCTGGAAACACCATATATTTT. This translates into CASSFSSGNTIYF.